This TCR beta chain was identified during a study of response to subunit inactivated influenza vaccine (dated by TCRdb to the late 2010s). Notes on the research overall: Deep quantitative T cell receptor repertoire profiling was used in the study to track responses to a trivalent subunit inactivated influenza vaccine.

CDR1 and CDR2 (LGHNA, YSLEER) derive from the germline V gene. Trimming takes 3 bases from V and 7 bases from J, and the germline ends sit 13 bases apart. Inclusive of the bounding cysteine and phenylalanine, the CDR3 is 14 residues long. Only the CDR3 DNA stays, 42 bases, in frame from base 1. The protocol used for the library was RT-PCR. Sequencing took place on an Illumina HiSeq 2500. TCRdb reprocessing: public reads trimmed at Q25 with fastp, clones called with MiXCR, in-frame beta chains kept. Each CDR3 protein appears once, grouped with its most common genes and DNA. This sample is represented by around 650,000 distinct CDR3 sequences; roughly 14% of them were singletons. The ten largest clones take up 9.5% to 13% of the sample. General conclusions and limits of the study: It was suggested by the authors that each seasonal influenza vaccination may recruit only a limited number of new T cells.

This clonotype has a count of ten or more. Its antigen is currently not known. Per-base qualities were not stored, and no clone one base away is much larger. This clonotype was sampled from a man aged 50-60 years who received an inactivated influenza vaccine. Donor details come from another sample of the same person, matched by shared clones. The sequencing used PBMCs from blood, collected 11 to 12 days after vaccination. In this chain, TRBV4-3 is recombined with TRBJ2-1; the D segment could be TRBD1, given 6 matching bases. The CDR3 protein sequence reads: CASSQGASRNEQFF. The nucleotide sequence reads TGCGCCAGCAGCCAGGGGGCTTCGCGTAATGAGCAGTTCTTC.